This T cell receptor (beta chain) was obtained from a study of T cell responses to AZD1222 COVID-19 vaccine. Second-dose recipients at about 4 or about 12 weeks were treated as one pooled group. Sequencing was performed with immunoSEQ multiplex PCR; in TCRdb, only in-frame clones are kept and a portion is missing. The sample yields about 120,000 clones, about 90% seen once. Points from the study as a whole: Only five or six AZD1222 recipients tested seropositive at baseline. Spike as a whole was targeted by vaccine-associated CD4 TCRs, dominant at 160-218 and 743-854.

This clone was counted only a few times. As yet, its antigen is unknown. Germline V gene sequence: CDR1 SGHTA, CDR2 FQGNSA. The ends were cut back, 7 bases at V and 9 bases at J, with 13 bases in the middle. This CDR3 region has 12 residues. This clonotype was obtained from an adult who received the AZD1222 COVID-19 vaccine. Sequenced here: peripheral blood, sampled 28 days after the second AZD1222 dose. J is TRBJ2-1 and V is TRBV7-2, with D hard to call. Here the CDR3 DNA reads TGTGCCAGCAACCCTGTCGTTGGTGAGCAGTTCTTC. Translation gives CASNPVVGEQFF.